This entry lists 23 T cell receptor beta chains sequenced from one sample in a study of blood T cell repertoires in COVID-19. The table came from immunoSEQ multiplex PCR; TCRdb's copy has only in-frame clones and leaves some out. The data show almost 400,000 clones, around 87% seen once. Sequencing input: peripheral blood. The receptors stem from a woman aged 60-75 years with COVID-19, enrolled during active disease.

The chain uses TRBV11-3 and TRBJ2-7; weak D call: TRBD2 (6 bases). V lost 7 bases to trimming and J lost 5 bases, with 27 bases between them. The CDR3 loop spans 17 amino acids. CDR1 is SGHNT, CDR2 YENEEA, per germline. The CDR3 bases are TGTGCCAGCACCGCCCAAAGGGCGGGGCCCATCCCCAACGAGCAGTACTTC. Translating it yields CASTAQRAGPIPNEQYF. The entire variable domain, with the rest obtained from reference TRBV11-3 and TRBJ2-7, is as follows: EAGVVQSPRYKIIEKKQPVAFWCNPISGHNTLYWYLQNLGQGPELLIRYENEEAVDDSQLPKDRFSAERLKGVDSTLKIQPAELGDSAVYLCASTAQRAGPIPNEQYFGPGTRLTVT.

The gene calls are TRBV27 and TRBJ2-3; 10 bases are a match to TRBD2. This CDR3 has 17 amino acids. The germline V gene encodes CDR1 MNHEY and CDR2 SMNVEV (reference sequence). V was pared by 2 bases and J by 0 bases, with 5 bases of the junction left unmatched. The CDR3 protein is CASSLLAGDFSTDTQYF. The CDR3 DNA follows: TGTGCCAGCAGTTTACTAGCGGGGGACTTCAGCACAGATACGCAGTATTTT.

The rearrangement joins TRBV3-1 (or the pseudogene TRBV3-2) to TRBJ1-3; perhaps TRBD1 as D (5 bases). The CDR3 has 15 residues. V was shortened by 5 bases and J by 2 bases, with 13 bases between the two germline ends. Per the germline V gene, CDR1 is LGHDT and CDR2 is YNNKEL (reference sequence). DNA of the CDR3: TGTGCCAGCAGCAAAAGGAGGGGACCTGGAAACACCATATATTTT. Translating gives CASSKRRGPGNTIYF.

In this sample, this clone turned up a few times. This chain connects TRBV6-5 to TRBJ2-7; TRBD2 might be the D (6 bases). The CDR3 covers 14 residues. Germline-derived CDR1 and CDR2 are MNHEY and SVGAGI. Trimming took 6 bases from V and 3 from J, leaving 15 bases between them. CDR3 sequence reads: CASSTGALIYEQYF. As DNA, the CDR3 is TGTGCCAGCAGCACGGGAGCCCTTATCTACGAGCAGTACTTC.

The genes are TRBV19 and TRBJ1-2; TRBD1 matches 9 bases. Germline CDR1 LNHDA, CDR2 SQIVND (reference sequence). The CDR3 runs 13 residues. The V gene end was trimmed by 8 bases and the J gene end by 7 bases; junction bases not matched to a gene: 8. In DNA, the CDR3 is TGTGCCAGTTCGGGAACAGGGGGCACTGGCTACACCTTC. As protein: CASSGTGGTGYTF.

The CDR3 DNA reads as TGTGCCAGCAGCGGCGGGACAGCTAAACTGTTTTTT. Translation gives CASSGGTAKLFF. This chain uses TRBV5-6 with TRBJ1-4, with 7 positions matching TRBD1. The CDR3 runs 12 residues. V lost 4 bases and J lost 11; bases outside the gene matches: 5. Per the germline V gene, CDR1 is SGHDT and CDR2 is YYEEEE.

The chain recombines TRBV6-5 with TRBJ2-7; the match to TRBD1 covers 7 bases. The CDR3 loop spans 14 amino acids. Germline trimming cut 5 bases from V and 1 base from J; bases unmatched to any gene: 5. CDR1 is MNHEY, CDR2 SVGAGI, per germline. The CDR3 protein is CASSMGQSSYEQYF. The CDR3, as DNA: TGTGCCAGCAGTATGGGACAGTCTTCCTACGAGCAGTACTTC.

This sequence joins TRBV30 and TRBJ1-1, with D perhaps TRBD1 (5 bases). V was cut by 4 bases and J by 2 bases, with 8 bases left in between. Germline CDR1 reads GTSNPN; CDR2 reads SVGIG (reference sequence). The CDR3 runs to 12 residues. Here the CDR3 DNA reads TGTGCCTGGAAGGACATAAACACTGAAGCTTTCTTT. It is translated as CAWKDINTEAFF.

The CDR3 nucleotides are TGTGCCAGCAGTCCCGGGACAGGGTTTTACTATGGCTACACCTTC. It specifies CASSPGTGFYYGYTF. The chain combines TRBV27 with TRBJ1-2; 9 nucleotides align to TRBD1. Germline CDR1 reads MNHEY; CDR2 reads SMNVEV (reference sequence). V shed 5 bases and J 3 bases; nucleotides not matched to a gene: 7. The CDR3 is 15 amino acids.

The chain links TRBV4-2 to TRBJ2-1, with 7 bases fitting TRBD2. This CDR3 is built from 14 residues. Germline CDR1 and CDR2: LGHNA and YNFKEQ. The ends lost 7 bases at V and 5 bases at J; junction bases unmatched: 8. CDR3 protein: CASNTGGGDNEQFF. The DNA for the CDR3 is TGTGCCAGCAACACGGGGGGAGGGGACAATGAGCAGTTCTTC.

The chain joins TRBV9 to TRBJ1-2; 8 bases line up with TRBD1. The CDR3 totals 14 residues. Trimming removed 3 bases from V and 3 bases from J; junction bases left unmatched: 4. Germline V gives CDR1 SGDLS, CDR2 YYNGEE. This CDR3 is CASSATGAYYGYTF. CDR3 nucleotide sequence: TGTGCCAGCAGCGCGACAGGGGCCTACTATGGCTACACCTTC.

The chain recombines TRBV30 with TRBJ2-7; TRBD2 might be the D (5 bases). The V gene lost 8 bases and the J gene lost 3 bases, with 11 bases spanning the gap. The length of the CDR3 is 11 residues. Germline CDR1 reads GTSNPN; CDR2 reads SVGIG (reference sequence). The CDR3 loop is CAGGSYYEQYF. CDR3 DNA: TGTGCCGGAGGCAGCTACTACGAGCAGTACTTC.

The CDR3 DNA reads as TGTGCCATCAGTGAGTCCGTCGGGGTGACGCAGTTCTTC. Protein sequence: CAISESVGVTQFF. The V and J genes are TRBV10-3 and TRBJ2-1; TRBD2 might be the D (5 bases). The length of the CDR3 is 13 residues. Looked up from germline, CDR1 is ENHRY and CDR2 is SYGVKD. V was cut by 0 bases and J by 12 bases, with 12 bases left in between.

The CDR3: CASSHRAIAGVYEQYF. The CDR3 DNA sequence: TGTGCCAGCAGCCACCGGGCAATAGCGGGGGTCTACGAGCAGTACTTC. The V call is TRBV3-1 (or the pseudogene TRBV3-2), the J call TRBJ2-7, with 9 bases that match TRBD2. Germline CDR1 and CDR2: LGHDT and YNNKEL (reference sequence). The junction had 9 bases not matched to a gene; V was cut back by 3 bases and J by 3 bases. The CDR3 sequence is 16 residues long.

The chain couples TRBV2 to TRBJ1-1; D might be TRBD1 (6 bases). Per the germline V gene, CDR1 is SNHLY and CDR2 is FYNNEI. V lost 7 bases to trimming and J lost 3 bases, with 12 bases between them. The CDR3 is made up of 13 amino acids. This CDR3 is CASKGGADTEAFF. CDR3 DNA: TGTGCCAGCAAAGGGGGAGCGGACACTGAAGCTTTCTTT.

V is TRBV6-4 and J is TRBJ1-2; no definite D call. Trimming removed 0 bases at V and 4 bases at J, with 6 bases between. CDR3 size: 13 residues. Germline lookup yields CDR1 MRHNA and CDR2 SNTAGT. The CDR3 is CASSDSRGYGYTF. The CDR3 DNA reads TGTGCCAGCAGTGACTCGAGAGGCTATGGCTACACCTTC.

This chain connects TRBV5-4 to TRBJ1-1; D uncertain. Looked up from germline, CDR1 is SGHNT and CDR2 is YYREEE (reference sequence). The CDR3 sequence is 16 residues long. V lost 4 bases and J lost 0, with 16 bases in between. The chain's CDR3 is CASSAKRGSVNTEAFF. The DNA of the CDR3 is TGTGCCAGCAGCGCAAAGCGGGGTTCAGTGAACACTGAAGCTTTCTTT.

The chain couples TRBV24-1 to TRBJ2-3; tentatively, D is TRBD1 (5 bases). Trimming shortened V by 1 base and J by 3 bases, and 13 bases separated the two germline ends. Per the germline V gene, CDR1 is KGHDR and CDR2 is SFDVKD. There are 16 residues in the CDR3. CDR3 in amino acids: CATSDLGRDVTDTQYF. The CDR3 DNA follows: TGTGCCACCAGTGATTTAGGCAGGGATGTGACAGATACGCAGTATTTT.

The CDR3 here is CASSKPRLAGGTNTGELFF. CDR3 DNA sequence: TGTGCCAGTAGTAAACCCCGACTAGCGGGGGGCACGAACACCGGGGAGCTGTTTTTT. This chain joins TRBV19 and TRBJ2-2, with 13 positions matching TRBD2. Germline V lookup: CDR1 LNHDA, CDR2 SQIVND (reference sequence). V shed 4 bases and J 0 bases; nucleotides not matched to a gene: 8. The CDR3 has 19 amino acids.

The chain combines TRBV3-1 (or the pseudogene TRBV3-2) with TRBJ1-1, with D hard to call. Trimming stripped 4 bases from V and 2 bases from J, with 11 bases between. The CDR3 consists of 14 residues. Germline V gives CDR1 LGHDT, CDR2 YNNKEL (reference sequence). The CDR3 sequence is CASSLKGANTEAFF. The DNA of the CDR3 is TGTGCCAGCAGCCTTAAGGGAGCTAACACTGAAGCTTTCTTT.

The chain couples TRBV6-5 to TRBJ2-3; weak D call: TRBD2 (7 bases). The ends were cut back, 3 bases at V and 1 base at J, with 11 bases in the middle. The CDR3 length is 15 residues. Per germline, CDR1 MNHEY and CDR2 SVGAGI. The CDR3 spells CASSYAGARTDTQYF. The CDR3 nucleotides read TGTGCCAGCAGTTATGCGGGGGCTCGCACAGATACGCAGTATTTT.

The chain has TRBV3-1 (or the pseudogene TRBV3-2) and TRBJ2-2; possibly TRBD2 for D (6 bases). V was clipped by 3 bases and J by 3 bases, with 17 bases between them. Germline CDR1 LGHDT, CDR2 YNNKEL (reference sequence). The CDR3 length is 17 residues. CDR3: CASSQIKTGTDTGELFF. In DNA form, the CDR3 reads TGTGCCAGCAGCCAGATAAAAACCGGGACTGACACCGGGGAGCTGTTTTTT.

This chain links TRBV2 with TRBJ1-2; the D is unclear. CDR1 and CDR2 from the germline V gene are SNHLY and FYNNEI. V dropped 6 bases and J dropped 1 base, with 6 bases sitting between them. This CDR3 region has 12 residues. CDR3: CASSTYNYGYTF. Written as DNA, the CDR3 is TGTGCCAGCAGCACCTATAACTATGGCTACACCTTC.